The 20 T cell receptor beta chains below were found in one sample sequenced in a study of CD8 T cells in ankylosing spondylitis. Study-level findings and limits: There was a TCR beta motif, made of eight highly homologous variants, that appeared characteristic of ankylosing spondylitis blood.

For these TCRs, the target antigens are not known. A single record per CDR3 protein comes from TCRdb applying MiXCR to the 5' RACE reads. The table lists about 700,000 distinct CDR3 sequences, around a fifth of them singletons. Source material: blood, either unsorted or a sorted T cell fraction (not recorded which). The receptors shown here come from a male donor with ankylosing spondylitis.

This clonotype came up many times. This chain joins TRBV12-3 or TRBV12-4 and TRBJ2-7; possible D gene TRBD2, 6 bases. This CDR3 spans 12 amino acids. V was pared by 5 bases and J by 6 bases, with 11 bases between. The CDR3 loop reads CASSPSGGEQYF. In DNA, the CDR3 is TGTGCCAGCAGTCCGTCCGGGGGCGAGCAGTACTTC.

The V and J genes are TRBV29-1 and TRBJ1-1; the match to TRBD1 covers 10 bases. Trimming took 6 bases from V and 5 from J; bases not matched to a gene: 6. The CDR3 length is 13 residues. Germline V CDR1 and CDR2: SQVTM, ANQGSEA. As DNA, the CDR3 is TGCAGCGTCCCAGGGACAGGGGTTACTGAAGCTTTCTTT. Translation gives CSVPGTGVTEAFF.

A few counts support this clonotype. The chain uses TRBV12-3 or TRBV12-4 and TRBJ1-3, with D possibly being TRBD1 (6 bases). The CDR3 spans 13 residues. The germline V and J ends were trimmed by 5 bases and 8 bases, with 13 bases remaining between them. CDR3 loop: CASSTGWTDTIYF. For the CDR3, the DNA is TGTGCCAGCAGTACAGGGTGGACGGACACCATATATTTT.

The chain uses TRBV7-9 and TRBJ1-4; D not resolved. The V and J ends lost 1 base and 9 bases respectively, with 6 bases between them. CDR3 length equals 12 residues. CDR1 and CDR2 (germline): SEHNR, FQNEAQ (reference sequence). The CDR3 sequence is CASSLDKQKLFF. For the CDR3, the DNA is TGTGCCAGCAGCTTAGACAAGCAAAAACTGTTTTTT.

A few counts support this clonotype. This chain links TRBV20-1 with TRBJ1-5; D is uncertain. This CDR3 spans 16 amino acids. Trimming took 0 bases from V and 2 from J, leaving 14 bases between them. Germline V CDR1 and CDR2: DFQATT, SNEGSKA (reference sequence). The CDR3 sequence: CSARDRRAGGNQPQHF. The CDR3 DNA reads as TGCAGTGCTAGAGATAGGAGGGCAGGCGGCAATCAGCCCCAGCATTTT.

This clonotype came up a few times. The rearrangement joins TRBV7-2 to TRBJ1-2; D unclear. The CDR3 sequence is 14 residues long. Deletions cut 2 bases from V and 8 bases from J, with 15 bases between. Per germline, CDR1 SGHTA and CDR2 FQGNSA. In DNA form, the CDR3 reads TGTGCCAGCAGCTTATTACCTAGCCCGGAAGGCTACACCTTC. As protein: CASSLLPSPEGYTF.

The CDR3 reads CATSDGGQGPSTDTQYF. The CDR3 DNA follows: TGTGCCACCAGTGATGGGGGACAGGGGCCAAGCACAGATACGCAGTATTTT. The J gene is TRBJ2-3, the V gene TRBV24-1; 10 bases line up with TRBD1. Germline lookup yields CDR1 KGHDR and CDR2 SFDVKD. J gave up 0 bases and V 3 bases, and 5 bases lay outside the gene matches. The CDR3 totals 17 residues.

The rearrangement uses TRBV12-3 or TRBV12-4 and TRBJ2-1; the match to TRBD2 covers 9 bases. Trimming cost V 2 bases and J 8 bases; bases outside gene matches: 7. The CDR3 length is 15 residues. CDR3 DNA sequence: TGTGCCAGCAGTTTACTTGCGGGAGGGCGGGATGAGCAGTTCTTC. Amino acids: CASSLLAGGRDEQFF.

In its sample, this clonotype was seen many times. The V call is TRBV5-8, the J call TRBJ2-3, with a possible D match to TRBD2 (6 bases). This CDR3 spans 15 amino acids. Trimming left V 1 base short and J 0 bases short, with 9 bases between. Per germline, CDR1 SGHTS and CDR2 YDEGEE. This CDR3 reads CASSLLAGSTDTQYF. CDR3 coding DNA: TGTGCCAGCAGCTTGTTGGCGGGAAGCACAGATACGCAGTATTTT.

The chain is built from TRBV6-5 and TRBJ2-1, with 8 bases lining up with TRBD2. Germline V CDR1 and CDR2: MNHEY, SVGAGI. The CDR3 length is 16 residues. V shed 4 bases, J shed 4 bases, and the junction held 9 bases outside the gene matches. The CDR3 DNA is TGTGCCAGCAGTTTGCAAGCGGGGGAGCGGTACAATGAGCAGTTCTTC. This codes for CASSLQAGERYNEQFF.

The sample holds a few counts of this clonotype. V gene TRBV6-5 combines with J gene TRBJ2-7; D could derive from TRBD1 or TRBD2 (5 bases each). This CDR3 is built from 14 residues. Germline assignment: CDR1 MNHEY and CDR2 SVGAGI. Trimming removed 2 bases from V and 5 bases from J, with 13 bases in between. The CDR3 is CASSYEGPMNEQYF. The CDR3 bases are TGTGCCAGCAGTTACGAGGGGCCCATGAACGAGCAGTACTTC.

This clonotype was counted many times. The chain is built from TRBV7-2 and TRBJ2-7, with no clear D. Trimming removed 1 base from V and 2 bases from J, with 9 bases in between. The CDR3 contains 14 residues. Germline loops: CDR1 SGHTA, CDR2 FQGNSA. CDR3 residues: CASSLDRTAYEQYF. As DNA, the CDR3 is TGTGCCAGCAGCTTAGATCGGACGGCCTACGAGCAGTACTTC.

The chain links TRBV19 to TRBJ2-5; D may be TRBD2 (5 bases). This CDR3 has 15 residues. CDR1 is LNHDA and CDR2 is SQIVND in the germline V gene (reference sequence). The ends were cut back, 4 bases at V and 5 bases at J, with 17 bases in the middle. The DNA of the CDR3 is TGTGCCAGTAGTACTCCTTACCTGGGAGTGGAGACCCAGTACTTC. Translated, it gives CASSTPYLGVETQYF.

This clonotype was counted many times. The chain links TRBV18 to TRBJ2-7; TRBD2 matches 13 bases. Germline V gene sequence: CDR1 KGHSH, CDR2 LQKENI. Unmatched junction bases numbered 4, after V lost 2 bases and J lost 6 bases. The CDR3 contains 15 residues. The CDR3 coding sequence is TGTGCCAGCTCACCAGGACTAGCGGGAGCTCGCGAGCAGTACTTC. Translation gives CASSPGLAGAREQYF. Combining the CDR3 with reference TRBV18 and TRBJ2-7 gives the whole variable domain NAGVMQNPRHLVRRRGQEARLRCSPMKGHSHVYWYRQLPEEGLKFMVYLQKENIIDESGMPKERFSAEFPKEGPSILRIQQVVRGDSAAYFCASSPGLAGAREQYFGPGTRLTVT.

This chain uses TRBV3-1 with TRBJ2-7; the D gene could be TRBD1 or TRBD2 (5 bases each). Trimming cost V 0 bases and J 9 bases, with 12 bases left between them. CDR1 and CDR2 from the germline V gene are LGHDT and YNNKEL (reference sequence). The CDR3 has 13 residues. The CDR3 bases are TGTGCCAGCAGCCAAGATGGGGGAATCAGGCAGTACTTC. Translating it yields CASSQDGGIRQYF.

A few counts support this clonotype. The chain couples TRBV7-3 to TRBJ1-1, with D possibly matching TRBD1 (5 bases). The germline V gene has CDR1 SGHTA and CDR2 FQGTGA. This CDR3 is built from 17 residues. Trimming removed 5 bases at V and 1 base at J, with 20 bases between. The CDR3 DNA follows: TGTGCCAGCAGCCCACTACCTCGGGACTTTCCGAACACTGAAGCTTTCTTT. Amino acids: CASSPLPRDFPNTEAFF.

The V and J genes are TRBV10-3 and TRBJ2-7; maybe TRBD1 (6 bases). The length of the CDR3 is 12 residues. V was pared by 5 bases and J by 3 bases, with 8 bases between. In germline, CDR1 is ENHRY, CDR2 SYGVKD. This chain's CDR3 is CAISQQGYEQYF. The CDR3 nucleotides read TGTGCCATCAGTCAACAGGGCTACGAGCAGTACTTC.

This clonotype was found many times. The J gene is TRBJ1-1, the V gene TRBV6-5; D is possibly TRBD1 (6 bases). Germline CDR1 MNHEY, CDR2 SVGAGI. Trimming pared 2 bases from V and 1 base from J, leaving 8 bases between. There are 14 residues in the CDR3. The CDR3 bases are TGTGCCAGCAGTTACGGGGGCGCGAACACTGAAGCTTTCTTT. Amino acids: CASSYGGANTEAFF.

The rearrangement links TRBV29-1 to TRBJ1-1, with a weak D call TRBD1 (5 bases). Germline-derived CDR1 and CDR2 are SQVTM and ANQGSEA. Trimming removed 7 bases at V and 4 bases at J, with 25 bases between. CDR3 size: 16 residues. CDR3 region: CSAEDAVGVGGTEAFF. In nucleotides, the CDR3 is TGCAGCGCCGAAGACGCGGTAGGGGTCGGAGGCACTGAAGCTTTCTTT.

This clonotype was counted a few times. The genes are TRBV2 and TRBJ2-7; TRBD2 is a possible D gene (6 bases). Germline V gene lookup returns CDR1 SNHLY and CDR2 FYNNEI. The CDR3 has 10 amino acids. The V and J ends lost 11 bases and 7 bases respectively, with 12 bases between them. As DNA, the CDR3 is TGTGCCTCTCTTCGGGGGGAGCAGTACTTC. Its protein product is CASLRGEQYF.